These 6 T cell receptor beta chains were all obtained from the same sample, sequenced in a study of a mutant IDH1 vaccine in newly diagnosed glioma. Time point here: baseline, week 1 (first vaccination visit). Treatment specified: pre-vaccination baseline after standard-of-care therapy. Sequencing was performed with immunoSEQ multiplex PCR; in TCRdb, only in-frame clones are kept and a portion is missing. This table has 30,000 to 40,000 clones, around 82% appearing once. Sample: PBMCs, taken from a glioma patient treated with radiotherapy, temozolomide or both. These receptors originate from a middle-aged man with glioma. Some clones in this sample may be carry-over from other donors' samples.

The rearrangement uses TRBV5-8 and TRBJ1-2, with TRBD1 identical over 7 bases. In germline, CDR1 is SGHTS, CDR2 YDEGEE. The CDR3 contains 14 residues. After removal of 4 bases from V and 3 bases from J, the junction contained 6 bases not matched to a gene. The CDR3 spells CASSPVTGDYGYTF. CDR3 nucleotides: TGTGCCAGCAGCCCGGTTACAGGGGACTATGGCTACACCTTC.

This clone was detected a few times. The V gene is TRBV28, the J gene TRBJ1-1; D unclear. The CDR3 runs to 13 residues. The germline CDR1 and CDR2 sequences are MDHEN and SYDVKM. V was clipped by 5 bases and J by 11 bases, with 18 bases between them. The CDR3 DNA reads as TGTGCCAGCAGTGCCGCCCTAACCCAAGAGGCTTTCTTT. Protein sequence: CASSAALTQEAFF.

This chain joins TRBV11-3 and TRBJ1-1; D is perhaps TRBD1 (6 bases). The V gene's germline CDR1 is SGHNT and CDR2 YENEEA. V was pared by 1 base and J by 5 bases, with 11 bases between. The CDR3 runs to 14 residues. CDR3 DNA sequence: TGTGCCAGCAGCTTAGGGGGGGCCCATACTGAAGCTTTCTTT. Protein product: CASSLGGAHTEAFF.

The rearrangement links TRBV7-8 to TRBJ1-2; D is perhaps TRBD1 (5 bases). V lost 0 bases and J lost 4, with 15 bases in between. CDR1 is SGHVS and CDR2 is FQNEAQ in the germline V gene. This CDR3 region has 16 residues. CDR3 residues: CASSLAGDGGIYGYTF. The DNA for the CDR3 is TGTGCCAGCAGCTTAGCGGGGGACGGAGGAATCTATGGCTACACCTTC.

The rearrangement joins TRBV18 to TRBJ1-5, with D unresolved. Germline loops: CDR1 KGHSH, CDR2 LQKENI. The CDR3 contains 14 residues. V lost 2 bases, J lost 5 bases, and 10 bases lay in between. CDR3 region: CASSPEDWHQPQHF. CDR3 nucleotide sequence: TGTGCCAGCTCACCAGAGGACTGGCATCAGCCCCAGCATTTT.

This sequence joins TRBV5-1 and TRBJ2-2; D is perhaps TRBD1 (6 bases). The CDR3 consists of 14 residues. Germline V gene data show CDR1 as SGHRS and CDR2 as YFSETQ. The V and J ends lost 5 bases and 5 bases respectively, with 13 bases between them. The CDR3 nucleotides read TGCGCCAGCAGACCCGACAGGAATACCGGGGAGCTGTTTTTT. It encodes CASRPDRNTGELFF.